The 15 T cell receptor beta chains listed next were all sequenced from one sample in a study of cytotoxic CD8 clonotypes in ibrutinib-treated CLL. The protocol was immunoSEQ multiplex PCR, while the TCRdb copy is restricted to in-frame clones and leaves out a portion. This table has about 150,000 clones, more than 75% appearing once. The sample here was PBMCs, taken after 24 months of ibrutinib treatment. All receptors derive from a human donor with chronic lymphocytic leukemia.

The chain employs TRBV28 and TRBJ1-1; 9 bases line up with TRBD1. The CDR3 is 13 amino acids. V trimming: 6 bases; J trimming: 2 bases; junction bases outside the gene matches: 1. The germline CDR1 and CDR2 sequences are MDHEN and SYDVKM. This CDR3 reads CASRGQGNTEAFF. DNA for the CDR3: TGTGCCAGCAGGGGACAGGGAAACACTGAAGCTTTCTTT.

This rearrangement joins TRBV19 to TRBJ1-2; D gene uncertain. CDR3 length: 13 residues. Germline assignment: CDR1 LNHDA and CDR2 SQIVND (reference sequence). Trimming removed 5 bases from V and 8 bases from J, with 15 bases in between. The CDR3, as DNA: TGTGCCAGTAGTCCATGGGCCCCTTCGGGCTACACCTTC. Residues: CASSPWAPSGYTF.

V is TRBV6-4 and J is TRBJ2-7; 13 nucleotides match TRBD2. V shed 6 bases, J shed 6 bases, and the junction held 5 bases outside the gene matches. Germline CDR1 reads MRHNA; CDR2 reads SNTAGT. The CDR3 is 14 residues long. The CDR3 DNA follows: TGTGCCAGCAGCCAACTAGCGGGGGGGGCCGAGCAGTACTTC. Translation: CASSQLAGGAEQYF.

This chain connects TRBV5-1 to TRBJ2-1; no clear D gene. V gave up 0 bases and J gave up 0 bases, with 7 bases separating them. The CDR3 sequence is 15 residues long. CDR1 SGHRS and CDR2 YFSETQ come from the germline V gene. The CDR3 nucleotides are TGCGCCAGCAGCTTGGGAGTGAGCTCCTACAATGAGCAGTTCTTC. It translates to CASSLGVSSYNEQFF.

CDR3 protein: CSVEWAGGLETQYF. CDR3 coding DNA: TGCAGCGTTGAATGGGCGGGGGGGCTGGAGACCCAGTACTTC. The V gene is TRBV29-1, the J gene TRBJ2-5; 9 bases agree with TRBD2. The CDR3 covers 14 residues. The germline CDR1 and CDR2 sequences are SQVTM and ANQGSEA. V lost 2 bases and J lost 5; bases outside the gene matches: 6. Based on the CDR3 plus reference TRBV29-1 and TRBJ2-5, the full variable domain is SAVISQKPSRDICQRGTSLTIQCQVDSQVTMMFWYRQQPGQSLTLIATANQGSEATYESGFVIDKFPISRPNLTFSTLTVSNMSPEDSSIYLCSVEWAGGLETQYFGPGTRLLVL.

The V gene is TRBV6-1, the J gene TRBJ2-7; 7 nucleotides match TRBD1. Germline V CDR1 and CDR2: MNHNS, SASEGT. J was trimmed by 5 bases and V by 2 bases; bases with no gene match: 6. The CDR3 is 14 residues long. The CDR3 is CASSEIGGFDEQYF. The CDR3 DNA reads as TGTGCCAGCAGTGAAATAGGGGGCTTCGACGAGCAGTACTTC.

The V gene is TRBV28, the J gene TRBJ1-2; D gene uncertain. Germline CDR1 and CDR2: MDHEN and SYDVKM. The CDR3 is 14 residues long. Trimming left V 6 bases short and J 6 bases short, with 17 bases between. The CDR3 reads CASSAPGWSDGYTF. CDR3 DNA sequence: TGTGCCAGCAGCGCGCCAGGATGGAGTGATGGCTACACCTTC.

The CDR3 nucleotides read TGTGCCATCAGTGAGGAGGGAGCCCCAGATACGCAGTATTTT. Translating it yields CAISEEGAPDTQYF. V usage is TRBV10-3 and J usage is TRBJ2-3, with a weak D call TRBD2 (5 bases). Between the trimmed V and J ends, which lost 2 bases and 4 bases, there was a span of 10 bases. CDR3 size: 14 residues. Germline lookup yields CDR1 ENHRY and CDR2 SYGVKD.

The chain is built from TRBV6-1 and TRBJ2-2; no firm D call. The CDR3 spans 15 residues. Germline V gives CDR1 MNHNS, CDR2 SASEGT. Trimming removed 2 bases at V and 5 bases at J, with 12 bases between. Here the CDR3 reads CASSEWQVETGELFF. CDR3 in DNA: TGTGCCAGCAGTGAATGGCAGGTCGAAACCGGGGAGCTGTTTTTT.

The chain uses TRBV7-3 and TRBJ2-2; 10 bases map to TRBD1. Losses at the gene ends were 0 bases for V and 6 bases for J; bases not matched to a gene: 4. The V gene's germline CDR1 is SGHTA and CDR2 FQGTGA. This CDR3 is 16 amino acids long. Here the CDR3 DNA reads TGTGCCAGCAGCTTAACGGGGACAGGGGAGGCCGGGGAGCTGTTTTTT. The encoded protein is CASSLTGTGEAGELFF.

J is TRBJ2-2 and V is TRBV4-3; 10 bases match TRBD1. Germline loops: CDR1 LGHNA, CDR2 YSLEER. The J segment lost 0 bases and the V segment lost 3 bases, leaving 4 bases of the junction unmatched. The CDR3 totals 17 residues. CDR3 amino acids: CASSQLGQGANTGELFF. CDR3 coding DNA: TGCGCCAGCAGCCAGCTAGGACAGGGGGCGAACACCGGGGAGCTGTTTTTT.

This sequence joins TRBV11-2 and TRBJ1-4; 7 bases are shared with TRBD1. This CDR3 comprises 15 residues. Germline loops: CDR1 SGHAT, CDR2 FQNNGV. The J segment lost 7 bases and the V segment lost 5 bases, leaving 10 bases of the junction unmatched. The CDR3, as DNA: TGTGCCAGCAGCCCCCGATTCGGGGACAGTGAAAAACTGTTTTTT. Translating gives CASSPRFGDSEKLFF.

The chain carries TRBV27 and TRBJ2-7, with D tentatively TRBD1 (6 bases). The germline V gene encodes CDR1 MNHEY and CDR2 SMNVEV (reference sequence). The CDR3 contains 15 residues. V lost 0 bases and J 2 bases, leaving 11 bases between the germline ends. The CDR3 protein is CASSLSGQGPYEQYF. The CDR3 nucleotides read TGTGCCAGCAGTTTATCCGGCCAGGGGCCCTACGAGCAGTACTTC.

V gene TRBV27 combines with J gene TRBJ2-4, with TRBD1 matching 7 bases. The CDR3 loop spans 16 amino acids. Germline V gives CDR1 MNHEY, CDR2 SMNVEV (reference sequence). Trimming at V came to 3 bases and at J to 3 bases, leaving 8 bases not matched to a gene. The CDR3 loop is CASSFLDRADKNIQYF. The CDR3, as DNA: TGTGCCAGCAGTTTCCTAGACAGGGCGGACAAAAACATTCAGTACTTC.

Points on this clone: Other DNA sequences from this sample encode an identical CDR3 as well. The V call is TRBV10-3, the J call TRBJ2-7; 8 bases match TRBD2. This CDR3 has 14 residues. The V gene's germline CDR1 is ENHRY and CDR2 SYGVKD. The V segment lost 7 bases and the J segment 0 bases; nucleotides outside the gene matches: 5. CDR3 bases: TGTGCCATCACCCCCGGGACTAGCTCCTACGAGCAGTACTTC. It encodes CAITPGTSSYEQYF.